The clone carrying this T cell receptor beta chain was seen a single time. The target antigen is unknown. This CDR3 contains 11 residues. V was pared by 4 bases and J by 3 bases, with 7 bases between. From germline, CDR1 is DFQATT and CDR2 SNEGSKA (reference sequence). The data were obtained in a study of cytomegalovirus exposure and HLA in healthy donors. General observations from the study: A later analysis associated some 16,000 TCR beta sequences with HLA alleles at a 0.05 false discovery rate. The majority of CMV-associated TCR beta chains were reported as apparently HLA-restricted in a later analysis.

Primers included in the PCR were 60 Vbeta and 13 Jbeta primers. The assay was immunoSEQ multiplex PCR, and TCRdb's table has in-frame clones only and misses some. The sample has about 96,000 clones, 65% to 75% seen once; the top ten hold around 3%. The sample consisted of PBMCs. This sequence joins TRBV20-1 and TRBJ2-7, with D possibly being TRBD1 (6 bases). This receptor was identified in a female donor in good health and CMV-seropositive. Here the CDR3 reads CSAKGGYEQYF. In DNA form, the CDR3 reads TGCAGTGCTAAAGGGGGCTACGAGCAGTACTTC.